A selection of T cell receptor beta chains follows, all from one sample in a study of metastatic and nonmetastatic thyroid tumors. With MiXCR, TCRdb reprocessed the PCR reads. Of roughly 4,000 clones in the sample, approximately 40% were seen once. The source material was tumor tissue. The receptors come from a female donor with papillary thyroid cancer or a benign thyroid nodule (not recorded which). Some clones in this sample may be carry-over from other donors' samples. Each CDR3 is given with its conserved first and last residue.

v_call: TRBV7-9
cdr3_length: 11
cdr3_aa: CASSLGTTNTF

v_call: TRBV11-3
cdr3_length: 14
cdr3_aa: CASSGPHSTDTQYF

v_call: TRBV11-2
cdr3_length: 13
cdr3_aa: CASSRDSNYGYTF

v_call: TRBV5-1
cdr3_length: 13
cdr3_aa: CASSLAGTYEQYF

v_call: TRBV15
cdr3_length: 16
cdr3_aa: CATSRDNWGTTDTQYF

v_call: TRBV5-1
cdr3_length: 14
cdr3_aa: CASNQDGSTDTQYF

v_call: TRBV7-2
cdr3_length: 15
cdr3_aa: CASSLVVGKDYGYTF

v_call: TRBV6-1
cdr3_length: 13
cdr3_aa: CASRAGSYNEQFF

v_call: TRBV15
cdr3_length: 15
cdr3_aa: CATSRGSVSTDTQYF

v_call: TRBV6-1
cdr3_length: 14
cdr3_aa: CASSGQGASDGYTF

v_call: TRBV9
cdr3_length: 15
cdr3_aa: CASSGAKGGSYEQYF

v_call: TRBV30
cdr3_length: 11
cdr3_aa: CAWGAGDTQYF

v_call: TRBV20-1
cdr3_length: 14
cdr3_aa: CSALGLAGTYEQYF

v_call: TRBV6-1
cdr3_length: 14
cdr3_aa: CASSAGFRNQPQHF

v_call: TRBV13
cdr3_length: 20
cdr3_aa: CASSGGTTPGREMRAWELFF

v_call: TRBV28
cdr3_length: 13
cdr3_aa: CASSYRVSETQYF

v_call: TRBV12-3/TRBV12-4
cdr3_length: 13
cdr3_aa: CASSLTPPAGYTF

v_call: TRBV30
cdr3_length: 14
cdr3_aa: CAWSGSPSNYGYTF

v_call: TRBV5-1
cdr3_length: 14
cdr3_aa: CASSSAIGSGEAFF

v_call: TRBV28
cdr3_length: 13
cdr3_aa: CASSPGQGVEQYF

v_call: TRBV11-3
cdr3_length: 14
cdr3_aa: CASSLPLMNTEAFF

v_call: TRBV6-1
cdr3_length: 15
cdr3_aa: CASSDARGLSYGYTF

v_call: TRBV6-9
cdr3_length: 18
cdr3_aa: CASSYGGAVDPNTGELFF

v_call: TRBV9
cdr3_length: 15
cdr3_aa: CASSPRTSGVYEQYF

v_call: TRBV30
cdr3_length: 11
cdr3_aa: CACVPYNEQFF

v_call: TRBV24-1
cdr3_length: 12
cdr3_aa: CATGDGSYEQYF

v_call: TRBV27
cdr3_length: 16
cdr3_aa: CASSLSLPYRVETQYF

v_call: TRBV18
cdr3_length: 14
cdr3_aa: CASSPGTDNSPLHF

v_call: TRBV11-2
cdr3_length: 17
cdr3_aa: CASSGSGSVGSYNEQFF

v_call: TRBV6-1
cdr3_length: 16
cdr3_aa: CASSETLEGVRTEAFF

v_call: TRBV12-3/TRBV12-4
cdr3_length: 13
cdr3_aa: CASSAGMNTEAFF

v_call: TRBV20-1
cdr3_length: 13
cdr3_aa: CSAYRYRSYEQYF

v_call: TRBV6-1
cdr3_length: 13
cdr3_aa: CASMKQGDSPLHF

v_call: TRBV12-3/TRBV12-4
cdr3_length: 15
cdr3_aa: CASSPGLAGTDEQFF

v_call: TRBV28
cdr3_length: 14
cdr3_aa: CASSPGGSSYEQYF

v_call: TRBV4-3
cdr3_length: 15
cdr3_aa: CASSQEVTGADTQYF

v_call: TRBV28
cdr3_length: 14
cdr3_aa: CASSIQGETYEQYF

v_call: TRBV5-1
cdr3_length: 14
cdr3_aa: CASARAETTDTQYF

v_call: TRBV2
cdr3_length: 14
cdr3_aa: CASSRTGVDSPLHF

v_call: TRBV11-3
cdr3_length: 16
cdr3_aa: CASSSRDSPFVYEQYF

v_call: TRBV6-6
cdr3_length: 13
cdr3_aa: CASSYSLYYEQYF

v_call: TRBV6-2/TRBV6-3
cdr3_length: 14
cdr3_aa: CAIAAGTGGTEAFF

v_call: TRBV5-1
cdr3_length: 16
cdr3_aa: CASSQPGQGASDTQYF

v_call: TRBV6-1
cdr3_length: 14
cdr3_aa: CASSLPGRKNIQYF

v_call: TRBV12-3/TRBV12-4
cdr3_length: 13
cdr3_aa: CASSPDGNTEAFF

v_call: TRBV28
cdr3_length: 14
cdr3_aa: CASMVLRGNYGYTF

v_call: TRBV9
cdr3_length: 15
cdr3_aa: CASNTGTAAIGEQFF

v_call: TRBV27
cdr3_length: 18
cdr3_aa: CASSPPGLDRSFPYEQYF

v_call: TRBV28
cdr3_length: 11
cdr3_aa: CASSLSYGYTF

v_call: TRBV7-2
cdr3_length: 14
cdr3_aa: CASSLGGSSYGYTF

v_call: TRBV15
cdr3_length: 14
cdr3_aa: CATSRGGMADTQYF

v_call: TRBV7-3
cdr3_length: 13
cdr3_aa: CASSIGPGNTIYF